One and the same sample provided the 27 T cell receptor beta chains below, sequenced in a study of cytomegalovirus exposure and HLA in healthy donors. It was with 60 Vbeta and 13 Jbeta primers that the PCR ran. Here immunoSEQ multiplex PCR was the method, and the copy in TCRdb shows in-frame clones only, minus some. Of under 110,000 clones listed, more than 65% are singletons. Sequencing used PBMCs. These receptors came from a woman aged 45-65 years in good health and CMV-seropositive.

The V and J genes are TRBV7-2 and TRBJ2-5; perhaps TRBD1 as D (6 bases). CDR3 length equals 14 residues. V was cut by 1 base and J by 5 bases, with 11 bases left in between. Germline CDR1 and CDR2: SGHTA and FQGNSA. The CDR3 spells CASSLDRADETQYF. CDR3 nucleotides: TGTGCCAGCAGCTTAGACAGGGCCGACGAGACCCAGTACTTC. Together with reference TRBV7-2 and TRBJ2-5, the CDR3 gives the full variable domain: GAGVSQSPSNKVTEKGKDVELRCDPISGHTALYWYRQSLGQGLEFLIYFQGNSAPDKSGLPSDRFSAERTGGSVSTLTIQRTQQEDSAVYLCASSLDRADETQYFGPGTRLLVL.

With regard to this clone: The sample holds other DNA sequences that translate to the same CDR3. This chain connects TRBV28 to TRBJ2-7, with D uncertain. The CDR3 contains 12 residues. The V end was cut by 1 base, the J end by 3 bases, with 4 bases between. The germline gives CDR1 MDHEN, CDR2 SYDVKM. DNA of the CDR3: TGTGCCAGCAGTTTATCCAGCTACGAGCAGTACTTC. Translated, it gives CASSLSSYEQYF.

This clone showed up just once. This sequence joins TRBV4-1 and TRBJ2-2; the match to TRBD1 covers 8 bases. CDR3 length: 17 residues. With V trimmed by 2 bases and J by 6 bases, 11 bases remained unmatched. Germline CDR1 and CDR2: MGHRA and YSYEKL. The CDR3 coding sequence is TGCGCCAGCAGCCAACCGACAGGGGATATTCGAGCCGGGGAGCTGTTTTTT. Translated: CASSQPTGDIRAGELFF.

This clone was counted a single time. The V call is TRBV9, the J call TRBJ1-5, with TRBD1 matching over 8 bases. The V gene end was trimmed by 7 bases and the J gene end by 7 bases; junction bases not matched to a gene: 10. Per the germline V gene, CDR1 is SGDLS and CDR2 is YYNGEE. This CDR3 contains 14 residues. The CDR3 region is CASSRTGLVQPQHF. Here the CDR3 DNA reads TGTGCCAGCTCCCGGACAGGGTTGGTCCAGCCCCAGCATTTT.

The rearrangement joins TRBV28 to TRBJ2-1; 13 bases map to TRBD2. This CDR3 has 15 amino acids. Germline V gene sequence: CDR1 MDHEN, CDR2 SYDVKM. V was clipped by 5 bases and J by 4 bases; unmatched bases: 2. CDR3 coding DNA: TGTGCCAGCAGTCCGACTAGCGGGGGGTACAATGAGCAGTTCTTC. Translation: CASSPTSGGYNEQFF.

The rearrangement joins TRBV11-2 to TRBJ1-2; D ambiguous. V dropped 2 bases and J dropped 6 bases, with 13 bases sitting between them. The CDR3 is 14 amino acids. Germline CDR1 SGHAT, CDR2 FQNNGV. CDR3 in amino acids: CASSLIQVMDGYTF. DNA for the CDR3: TGTGCCAGCAGCTTAATCCAGGTTATGGATGGCTACACCTTC.

The CDR3 loop reads CASSLVGGRAEAFF. CDR3 in DNA: TGTGCCAGCAGCTTAGTAGGGGGCCGGGCTGAAGCTTTCTTT. The chain joins TRBV7-2 to TRBJ1-1, with 7 positions matching TRBD1. V shed 1 base, J shed 6 bases, and the junction held 5 bases outside the gene matches. Germline assignment: CDR1 SGHTA and CDR2 FQGNSA. CDR3 length: 14 residues.

The chain has TRBV6-6 and TRBJ2-7; TRBD2 might be the D (5 bases). The V end was cut by 7 bases, the J end by 2 bases, with 21 bases between. The CDR3 runs to 16 residues. Germline-derived CDR1 and CDR2 are MNHNY and SVGAGI (reference sequence). The CDR3 DNA reads as TGTGCCAGCAAAGCCCAACTCGGACTTCGAGCCTACGAGCAGTACTTC. It translates to CASKAQLGLRAYEQYF.

V and J are TRBV2 and TRBJ1-1; 10 positions match TRBD1. The CDR3 has 15 residues. Germline CDR1 reads SNHLY; CDR2 reads FYNNEI. V dropped 6 bases and J dropped 0; count of bases not matched to a gene: 4. The CDR3 loop is CASSRDRGMNTEAFF. For the CDR3, the DNA is TGTGCCAGCAGCCGGGACAGGGGAATGAACACTGAAGCTTTCTTT.

This sequence joins TRBV27 and TRBJ1-2; TRBD1 agrees at 9 bases. The germline gives CDR1 MNHEY, CDR2 SMNVEV (reference sequence). Germline trimming cut 2 bases from V and 4 bases from J; bases unmatched to any gene: 11. The CDR3 is 17 residues long. DNA for the CDR3: TGTGCCAGCAGTTTAGCGGGACAGGGAATCGCCTTCTATGGCTACACCTTC. This encodes CASSLAGQGIAFYGYTF.

Points on this clone: The sample contains more than one DNA sequence encoding this CDR3. The V gene is TRBV5-4, the J gene TRBJ2-3; 8 bases fit TRBD2. The trim removed 5 bases at V and 8 bases at J, leaving 13 bases unmatched. CDR3 length equals 15 residues. The V gene's germline CDR1 is SGHNT and CDR2 YYREEE (reference sequence). DNA of the CDR3: TGTGCCAGCAGAACGAGCGGGGGCAGCGTAGGTACGCAGTATTTT. This codes for CASRTSGGSVGTQYF.

In this sample, this clone turned up a few times. CDR3: CASSPKGQHSGNTIYF. CDR3 sequence (DNA): TGTGCCAGCAGCCCGAAGGGACAGCACTCTGGAAACACCATATATTTT. The rearrangement joins TRBV7-2 to TRBJ1-3, with TRBD1 identical over 7 bases. Trimming at V came to 5 bases and at J to 0 bases, leaving 7 bases not matched to a gene. Germline values: CDR1 SGHTA, CDR2 FQGNSA. The length of the CDR3 is 16 residues.

V is TRBV19 and J is TRBJ2-7; the D gene is possibly TRBD1 (6 bases). This CDR3 has 12 amino acids. CDR1 and CDR2 (germline): LNHDA, SQIVND (reference sequence). V lost 4 bases, J lost 2 bases, and 6 bases lay in between. The CDR3 region is CASSNRAYEQYF. In DNA form, the CDR3 reads TGTGCCAGTAGTAACAGGGCCTACGAGCAGTACTTC.

This clone occurred a few times. The chain is built from TRBV7-2 and TRBJ1-1, with D possibly being TRBD1 (5 bases). The CDR3 consists of 12 residues. Germline V gene lookup returns CDR1 SGHTA and CDR2 FQGNSA. V lost 3 bases and J 5 bases, leaving 7 bases between the germline ends. CDR3 DNA: TGTGCCAGCAGCTTCCGACAGACTGAAGCTTTCTTT. Translation: CASSFRQTEAFF.

The chain links TRBV6-5 to TRBJ2-5, with 8 bases identical to TRBD2. The J call may be wrong; the DNA end is better matched by TRBJ2-7. This CDR3 contains 13 residues. Germline-derived CDR1 and CDR2 are MNHEY and SVGAGI. The CDR3: CARPERGGHEQYF. The CDR3 DNA sequence: TGTGCCAGACCCGAACGGGGGGGCCACGAGCAGTACTTC.

This clone appeared a single time. The chain links TRBV6-6 to TRBJ2-7, with D possibly TRBD1 on 6 matching bases. CDR3 length: 16 residues. V lost 7 bases, J lost 0 bases, and 19 bases lay in between. The germline V gene has CDR1 MNHNY and CDR2 SVGAGI (reference sequence). CDR3 amino acids: CASITEGRGNSYEQYF. As DNA, the CDR3 is TGTGCCAGCATCACCGAAGGCAGGGGAAACTCCTACGAGCAGTACTTC.

The chain is built from TRBV2 and TRBJ2-1; 10 bases line up with TRBD2. Germline V CDR1 and CDR2: SNHLY, FYNNEI. The trim removed 1 base at V and 5 bases at J, leaving 8 bases unmatched. CDR3 length: 17 amino acids. CDR3 sequence reads: CASSEDKLAGRHNEQFF. Written as DNA, the CDR3 is TGTGCCAGCAGTGAAGACAAACTAGCGGGGAGACACAATGAGCAGTTCTTC. The variable domain in full, completed from reference TRBV2 and TRBJ2-1, reads EPEVTQTPSHQVTQMGQEVILRCVPISNHLYFYWYRQILGQKVEFLVSFYNNEISEKSEIFDDQFSVERPDGSNFTLKIRSTKLEDSAMYFCASSEDKLAGRHNEQFFGPGTRLTVL.

Details on this clone: One end of the junction fails to match germline, which may point to a read error. V gene TRBV5-1 combines with J gene TRBJ2-3; TRBD1 matches 10 bases. This CDR3 is 17 amino acids long. Per germline, CDR1 SGHRS and CDR2 YFSETQ. CDR3 bases: TGCGCCAGCAGCTTGACTCCTCGACAGGGGGCAACAGGTACGCAGTATTTT. This gives the protein CASSLTPRQGATGTQYF.

The CDR3 is CASSLGTPGELGELFF. The DNA for the CDR3 is TGTGCCAGCAGCTTGGGGACACCAGGAGAGCTCGGGGAGCTGTTTTTT. This chain uses TRBV5-8 with TRBJ2-2, with D perhaps matching TRBD1 (5 bases). The germline CDR1 and CDR2 sequences are SGHTS and YDEGEE. The CDR3 totals 16 residues. Trimming removed 0 bases from V and 7 bases from J, with 16 bases in between.

The chain carries TRBV6-1 and TRBJ2-5; D possibly corresponds to TRBD2 (6 bases). The CDR3 is 15 residues long. Germline loops: CDR1 MNHNS, CDR2 SASEGT. Trimming shortened V by 4 bases and J by 0 bases, and 12 bases separated the two germline ends. The CDR3 reads CASSVTRSDQETQYF. For the CDR3, the DNA is TGTGCCAGCAGTGTGACTAGGTCGGACCAAGAGACCCAGTACTTC.

The chain carries TRBV5-1 and TRBJ2-3; weak D call: TRBD1 (6 bases). V lost 3 bases and J 2 bases, leaving 13 bases between the germline ends. CDR3 length: 15 residues. Germline V gene sequence: CDR1 SGHRS, CDR2 YFSETQ. As DNA, the CDR3 is TGCGCCAGCAGCTCGCTAGGGGGAGCCACAGATACGCAGTATTTT. It codes for CASSSLGGATDTQYF. Full variable domain (outside the CDR3, taken from reference TRBV5-1 and TRBJ2-3): KAGVTQTPRYLIKTRGQQVTLSCSPISGHRSVSWYQQTPGQGLQFLFEYFSETQRNKGNFPGRFSGRQFSNSRSEMNVSTLELGDSALYLCASSSLGGATDTQYFGPGTRLTVL.

The CDR3 DNA follows: TGTGCCAGCAGCCACCCCCCCAGCTATGGCTACACCTTC. It specifies CASSHPPSYGYTF. The V gene is TRBV7-9, the J gene TRBJ1-2; D is unresolved. The CDR3 has 13 amino acids. V lost 5 bases and J lost 4, with 11 bases in between. Looked up from germline, CDR1 is SEHNR and CDR2 is FQNEAQ (reference sequence).

The J gene is TRBJ2-4, the V gene TRBV29-1; 7 nucleotides line up with TRBD2. CDR3 size: 13 residues. The junction had 8 bases not matched to a gene; V was cut back by 5 bases and J by 7 bases. Germline V gene data show CDR1 as SQVTM and CDR2 as ANQGSEA. The CDR3 DNA is TGCAGCGTTCGAGGAGGGGAGGGCAACATTCAGTACTTC. This gives the protein CSVRGGEGNIQYF.

The genes are TRBV28 and TRBJ2-7, with D possibly TRBD1 on 6 matching bases. CDR3 length: 15 residues. CDR1 and CDR2 (germline): MDHEN, SYDVKM. V was shortened by 5 bases and J by 0 bases, with 14 bases between the two germline ends. CDR3 protein: CASSLTGLGSYEQYF. The CDR3 DNA reads as TGTGCCAGCAGTCTAACAGGGCTGGGCTCCTACGAGCAGTACTTC. Complete variable domain (other parts from reference TRBV28 and TRBJ2-7): DVKVTQSSRYLVKRTGEKVFLECVQDMDHENMFWYRQDPGLGLRLIYFSYDVKMKEKGDIPEGYSVSREKKERFSLILESASTNQTSMYLCASSLTGLGSYEQYFGPGTRLTVT.

The table lists this clone with a count of one. The CDR3 here is CAIQGSGDEQFF. CDR3 nucleotide sequence: TGTGCCATACAGGGTAGTGGCGATGAGCAGTTCTTC. The rearrangement links TRBV10-3 to TRBJ2-1; perhaps TRBD1 as D (6 bases). The CDR3 spans 12 residues. Deletions cut 9 bases from V and 8 bases from J, with 14 bases between. CDR1 and CDR2 from the germline V gene are ENHRY and SYGVKD.

This clone has only one observation. This chain joins TRBV27 and TRBJ2-5, with 8 bases lining up with TRBD1. This CDR3 comprises 13 residues. V was pared by 3 bases and J by 5 bases, with 2 bases of the junction left unmatched. Germline CDR1 and CDR2: MNHEY and SMNVEV (reference sequence). The CDR3 DNA reads TGTGCCAGCAGTTTCCGACAGGGGGAGACCCAGTACTTC. Protein: CASSFRQGETQYF.

The rearrangement uses TRBV29-1 and TRBJ2-5; TRBD2 aligns across 7 bases. The germline gives CDR1 SQVTM, CDR2 ANQGSEA. This CDR3 comprises 13 residues. The trim removed 8 bases at V and 4 bases at J, leaving 10 bases unmatched. Written as DNA, the CDR3 is TGCAGCCTTGGGGACTACCCGGCAGAGACCCAGTACTTC. Encoded protein: CSLGDYPAETQYF.